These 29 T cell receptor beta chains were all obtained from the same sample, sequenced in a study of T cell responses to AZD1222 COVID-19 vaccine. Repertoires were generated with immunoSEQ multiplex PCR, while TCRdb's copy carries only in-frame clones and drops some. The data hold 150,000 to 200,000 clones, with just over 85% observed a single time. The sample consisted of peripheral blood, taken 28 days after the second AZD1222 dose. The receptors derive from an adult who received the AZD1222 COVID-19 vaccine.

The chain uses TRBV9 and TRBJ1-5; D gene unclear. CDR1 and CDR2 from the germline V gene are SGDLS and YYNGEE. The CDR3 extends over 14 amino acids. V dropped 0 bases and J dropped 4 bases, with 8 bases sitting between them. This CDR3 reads CASSVDPENQPQHF. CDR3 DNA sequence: TGTGCCAGCAGCGTAGATCCAGAGAATCAGCCCCAGCATTTT.

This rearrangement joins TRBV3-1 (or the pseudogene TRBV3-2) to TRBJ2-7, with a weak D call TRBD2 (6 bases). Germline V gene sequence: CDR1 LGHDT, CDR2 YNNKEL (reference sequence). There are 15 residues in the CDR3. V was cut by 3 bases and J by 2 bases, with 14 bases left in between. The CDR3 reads CASSQGGGLTYEQYF. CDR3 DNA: TGTGCCAGCAGCCAGGGGGGTGGACTTACCTACGAGCAGTACTTC.

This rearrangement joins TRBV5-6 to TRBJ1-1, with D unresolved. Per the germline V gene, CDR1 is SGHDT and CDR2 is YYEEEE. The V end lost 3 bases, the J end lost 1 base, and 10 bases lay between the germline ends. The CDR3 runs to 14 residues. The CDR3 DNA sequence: TGTGCCAGCAGCTCCCTCCGGCAGAACACTGAAGCTTTCTTT. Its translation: CASSSLRQNTEAFF.

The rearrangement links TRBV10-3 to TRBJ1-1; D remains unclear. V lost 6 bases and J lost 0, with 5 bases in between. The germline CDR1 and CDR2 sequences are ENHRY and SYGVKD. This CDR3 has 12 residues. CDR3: CAIRGMNTEAFF. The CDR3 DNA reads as TGTGCCATCAGGGGTATGAACACTGAAGCTTTCTTT.

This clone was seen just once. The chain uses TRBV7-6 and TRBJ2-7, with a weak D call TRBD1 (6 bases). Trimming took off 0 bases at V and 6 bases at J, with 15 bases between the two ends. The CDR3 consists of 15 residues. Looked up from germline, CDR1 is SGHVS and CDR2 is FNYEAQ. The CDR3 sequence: CASSLAKQGPLEQYF. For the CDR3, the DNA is TGTGCCAGCAGCTTAGCCAAACAGGGACCCCTCGAGCAGTACTTC.

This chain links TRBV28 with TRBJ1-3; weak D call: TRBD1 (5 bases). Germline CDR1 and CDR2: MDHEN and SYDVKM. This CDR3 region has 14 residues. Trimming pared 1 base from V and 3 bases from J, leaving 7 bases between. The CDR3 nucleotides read TGTGCCAGCAGTTTATCGGGGCTTGGAAACACCATATATTTT. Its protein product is CASSLSGLGNTIYF.

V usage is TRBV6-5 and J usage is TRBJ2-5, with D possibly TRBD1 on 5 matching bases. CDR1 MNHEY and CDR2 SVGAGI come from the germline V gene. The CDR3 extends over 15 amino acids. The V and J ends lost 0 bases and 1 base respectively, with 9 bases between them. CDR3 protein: CASSYSTVGQETQYF. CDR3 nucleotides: TGTGCCAGCAGTTACTCGACAGTGGGCCAAGAGACCCAGTACTTC.

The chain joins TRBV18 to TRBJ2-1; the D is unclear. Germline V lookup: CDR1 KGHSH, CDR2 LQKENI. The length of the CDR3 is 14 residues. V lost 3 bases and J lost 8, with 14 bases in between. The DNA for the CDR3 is TGTGCCAGCTCACCTTACCGGACGGGCCATGAGCAGTTCTTC. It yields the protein CASSPYRTGHEQFF.

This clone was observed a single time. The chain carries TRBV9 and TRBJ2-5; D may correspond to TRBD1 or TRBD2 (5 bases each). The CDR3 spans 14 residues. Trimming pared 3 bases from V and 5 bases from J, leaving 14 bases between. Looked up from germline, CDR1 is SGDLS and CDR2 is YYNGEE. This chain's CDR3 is CASSASGTEETQYF. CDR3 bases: TGTGCCAGCAGCGCCTCCGGGACGGAGGAGACCCAGTACTTC. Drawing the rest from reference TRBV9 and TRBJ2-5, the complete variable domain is DSGVTQTPKHLITATGQRVTLRCSPRSGDLSVYWYQQSLDQGLQFLIQYYNGEERAKGNILERFSAQQFPDLHSELNLSSLELGDSALYFCASSASGTEETQYFGPGTRLLVL.

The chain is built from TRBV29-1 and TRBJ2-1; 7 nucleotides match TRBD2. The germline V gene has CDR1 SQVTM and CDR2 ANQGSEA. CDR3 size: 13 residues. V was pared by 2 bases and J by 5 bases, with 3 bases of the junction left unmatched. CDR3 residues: CSVERTRDNEQFF. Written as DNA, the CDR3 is TGCAGCGTTGAACGGACTAGGGACAATGAGCAGTTCTTC.

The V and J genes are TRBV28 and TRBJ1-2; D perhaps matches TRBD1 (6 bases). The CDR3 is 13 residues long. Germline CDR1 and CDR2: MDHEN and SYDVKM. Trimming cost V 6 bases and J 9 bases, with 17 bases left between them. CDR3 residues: CASRPPGTTSYTF. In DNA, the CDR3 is TGTGCCAGCAGACCACCCGGGACAACGAGCTACACCTTC.

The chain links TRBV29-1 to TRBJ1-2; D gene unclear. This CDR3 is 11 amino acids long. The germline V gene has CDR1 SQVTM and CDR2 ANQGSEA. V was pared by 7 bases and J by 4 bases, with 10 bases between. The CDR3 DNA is TGCAGCGCCCTCGACGGCTATGGCTACACCTTC. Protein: CSALDGYGYTF. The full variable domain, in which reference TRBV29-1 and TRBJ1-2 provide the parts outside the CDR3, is SAVISQKPSRDICQRGTSLTIQCQVDSQVTMMFWYRQQPGQSLTLIATANQGSEATYESGFVIDKFPISRPNLTFSTLTVSNMSPEDSSIYLCSALDGYGYTFGSGTRLTVV.

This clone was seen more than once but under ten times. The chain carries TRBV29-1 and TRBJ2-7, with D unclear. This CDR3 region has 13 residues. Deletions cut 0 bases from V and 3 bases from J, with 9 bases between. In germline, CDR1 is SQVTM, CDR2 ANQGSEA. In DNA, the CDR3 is TGCAGCGTTGAAGAGGGTACGGGCTACGAGCAGTACTTC. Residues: CSVEEGTGYEQYF.

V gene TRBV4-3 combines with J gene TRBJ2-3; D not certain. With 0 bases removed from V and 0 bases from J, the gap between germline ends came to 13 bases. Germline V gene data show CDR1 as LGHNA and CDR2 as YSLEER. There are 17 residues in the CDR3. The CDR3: CASSQEFGSTSTDTQYF. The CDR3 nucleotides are TGCGCCAGCAGCCAAGAGTTTGGGTCTACTAGCACAGATACGCAGTATTTT.

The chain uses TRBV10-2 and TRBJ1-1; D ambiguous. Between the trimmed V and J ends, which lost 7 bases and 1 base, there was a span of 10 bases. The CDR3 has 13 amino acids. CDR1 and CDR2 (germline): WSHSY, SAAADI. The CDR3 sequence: CASINRRNTEAFF. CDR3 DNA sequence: TGCGCCAGCATTAATAGAAGGAACACTGAAGCTTTCTTT.

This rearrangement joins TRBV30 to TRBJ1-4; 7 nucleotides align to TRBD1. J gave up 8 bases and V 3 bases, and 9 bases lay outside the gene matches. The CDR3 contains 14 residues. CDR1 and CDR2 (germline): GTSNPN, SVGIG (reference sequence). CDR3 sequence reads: CAWSPEQGREKLFF. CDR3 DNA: TGTGCCTGGAGCCCAGAACAGGGGCGGGAAAAACTGTTTTTT.

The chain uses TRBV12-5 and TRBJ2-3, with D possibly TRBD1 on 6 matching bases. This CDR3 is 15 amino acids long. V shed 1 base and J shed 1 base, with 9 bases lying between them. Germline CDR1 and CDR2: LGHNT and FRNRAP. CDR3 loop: CASGLGGPGTDTQYF. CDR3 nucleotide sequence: TGTGCTAGTGGTTTGGGGGGGCCGGGCACAGATACGCAGTATTTT.

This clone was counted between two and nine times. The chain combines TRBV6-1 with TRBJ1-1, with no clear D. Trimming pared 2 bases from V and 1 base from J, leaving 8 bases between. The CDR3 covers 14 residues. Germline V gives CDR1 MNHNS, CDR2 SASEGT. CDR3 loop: CASSEKHANTEAFF. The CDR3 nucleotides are TGTGCCAGCAGTGAAAAACACGCGAACACTGAAGCTTTCTTT.

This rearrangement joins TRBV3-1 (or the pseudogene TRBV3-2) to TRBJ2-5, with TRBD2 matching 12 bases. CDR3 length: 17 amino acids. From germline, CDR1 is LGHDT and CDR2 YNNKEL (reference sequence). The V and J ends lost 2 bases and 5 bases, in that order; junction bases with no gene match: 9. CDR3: CASSQIVETSGGETQYF. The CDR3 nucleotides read TGTGCCAGCAGCCAAATCGTGGAGACTAGCGGGGGCGAGACCCAGTACTTC.

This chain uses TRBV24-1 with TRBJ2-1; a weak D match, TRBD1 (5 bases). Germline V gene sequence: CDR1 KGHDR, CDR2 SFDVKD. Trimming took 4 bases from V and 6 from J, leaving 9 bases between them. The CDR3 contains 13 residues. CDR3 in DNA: TGTGCCACCAGTGACAGGGTGGCCAATGAGCAGTTCTTC. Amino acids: CATSDRVANEQFF.

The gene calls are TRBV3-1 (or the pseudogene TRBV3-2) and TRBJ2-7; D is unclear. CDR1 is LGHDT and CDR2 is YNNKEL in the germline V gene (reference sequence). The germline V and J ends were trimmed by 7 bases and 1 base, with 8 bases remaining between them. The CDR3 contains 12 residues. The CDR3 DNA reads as TGTGCCAGCACGAGCCCATCCTACGAGCAGTACTTC. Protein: CASTSPSYEQYF.

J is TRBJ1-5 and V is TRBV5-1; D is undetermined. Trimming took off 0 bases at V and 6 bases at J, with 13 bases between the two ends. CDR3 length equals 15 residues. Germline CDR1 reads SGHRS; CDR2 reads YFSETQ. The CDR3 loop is CASSLGPEGGQPQHF. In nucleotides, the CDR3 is TGCGCCAGCAGCTTGGGGCCCGAGGGCGGTCAGCCCCAGCATTTT.

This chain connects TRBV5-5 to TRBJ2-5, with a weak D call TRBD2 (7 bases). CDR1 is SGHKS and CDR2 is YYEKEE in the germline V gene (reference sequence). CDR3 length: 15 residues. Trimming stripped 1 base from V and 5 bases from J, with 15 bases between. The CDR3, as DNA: TGTGCCAGCAGCTTGATGGGACTAAGGGGGGAGACCCAGTACTTC. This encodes CASSLMGLRGETQYF.

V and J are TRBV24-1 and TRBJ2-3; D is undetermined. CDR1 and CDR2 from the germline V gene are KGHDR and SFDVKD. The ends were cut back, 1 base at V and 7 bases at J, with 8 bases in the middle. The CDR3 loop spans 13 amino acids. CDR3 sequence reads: CATSDFVGNTQYF. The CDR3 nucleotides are TGTGCCACCAGTGATTTCGTTGGGAATACGCAGTATTTT.

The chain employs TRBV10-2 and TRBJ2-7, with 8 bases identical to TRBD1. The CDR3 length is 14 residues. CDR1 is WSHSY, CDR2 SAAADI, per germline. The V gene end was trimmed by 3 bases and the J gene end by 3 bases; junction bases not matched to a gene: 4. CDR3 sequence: CASSDPGQVYEQYF. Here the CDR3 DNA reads TGCGCCAGCAGTGACCCGGGACAGGTCTACGAGCAGTACTTC.

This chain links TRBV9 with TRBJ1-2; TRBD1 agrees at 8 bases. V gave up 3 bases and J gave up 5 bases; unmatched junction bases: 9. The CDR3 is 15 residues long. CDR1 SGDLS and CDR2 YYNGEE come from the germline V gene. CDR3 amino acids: CASSALTGEGYGYTF. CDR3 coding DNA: TGTGCCAGCAGCGCCCTGACAGGGGAGGGGTATGGCTACACCTTC.

CDR3 coding DNA: TGCGCCAGCAGCCTCACCCCCTCTGGGGCCAACGTCCTGACTTTC. Amino acid sequence: CASSLTPSGANVLTF. This rearrangement joins TRBV4-1 to TRBJ2-6; D gene unclear. The CDR3 sequence is 15 residues long. The V end lost 4 bases, the J end lost 0 bases, and 7 bases lay between the germline ends. From germline, CDR1 is MGHRA and CDR2 YSYEKL.

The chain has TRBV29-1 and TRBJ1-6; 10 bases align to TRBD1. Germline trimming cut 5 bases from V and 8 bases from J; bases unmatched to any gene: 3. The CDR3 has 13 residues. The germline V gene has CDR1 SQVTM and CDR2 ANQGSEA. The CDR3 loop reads CSVQDRGDSPLHF. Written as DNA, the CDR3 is TGCAGCGTTCAGGACAGGGGGGATTCACCCCTCCACTTT.

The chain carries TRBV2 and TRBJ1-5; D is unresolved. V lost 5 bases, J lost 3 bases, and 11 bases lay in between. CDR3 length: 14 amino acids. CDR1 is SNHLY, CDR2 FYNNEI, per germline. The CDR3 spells CASSSSRNNQPQHF. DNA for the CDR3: TGTGCCAGCAGTTCCAGTCGGAACAATCAGCCCCAGCATTTT.